Following are 5 T cell receptor beta chains from one sample sequenced in a study of shared clonotypes between healthy human individuals. CD8 cells classed as naive were CD45RO-negative and positively selected for CCR7, excluding terminally differentiated effector memory CD45RA+ cells. Here immunoSEQ multiplex PCR was the method, and the copy in TCRdb shows in-frame clones only, minus some. The table includes about 800,000 clones, 90% to 97% detected once. Sequencing input: naive CD8+ T cells sorted from blood. These receptors all stem from a young man in good health.

J is TRBJ2-7 and V is TRBV10-3; possibly TRBD1 for D (6 bases). Looked up from germline, CDR1 is ENHRY and CDR2 is SYGVKD. V lost 10 bases, J lost 6 bases, and 19 bases lay in between. This CDR3 is 13 amino acids long. The DNA for the CDR3 is TGTGCCACCTGGGACACCGCCGGCGGCGAGCAGTACTTC. Translating gives CATWDTAGGEQYF.

The chain is built from TRBV10-1 and TRBJ2-5, with D tentatively TRBD1 or TRBD2 (7 bases each). Germline CDR1 and CDR2: WNHNN and SYGVQD (reference sequence). Trimming took 3 bases from V and 5 from J, leaving 16 bases between them. The CDR3 loop spans 15 amino acids. CDR3: CASSDERDSDETQYF. CDR3 sequence (DNA): TGCGCCAGCAGTGATGAGCGGGACAGTGACGAGACCCAGTACTTC.

The chain has TRBV5-4 and TRBJ2-5, with 7 bases that match TRBD2. This CDR3 region has 15 residues. Per the germline V gene, CDR1 is SGHNT and CDR2 is YYREEE (reference sequence). The trim removed 2 bases at V and 5 bases at J, leaving 9 bases unmatched. The CDR3, as DNA: TGTGCCAGCAGCTTCTTAGGCGGGAGTAGGGAGACCCAGTACTTC. Residues: CASSFLGGSRETQYF.

The rearrangement joins TRBV5-1 to TRBJ2-5, with 7 bases matching TRBD2. CDR1 SGHRS and CDR2 YFSETQ come from the germline V gene. Trimming removed 2 bases from V and 4 bases from J; junction bases left unmatched: 8. The CDR3 consists of 15 residues. The CDR3 DNA follows: TGCGCCAGCAGCTTCTTAGCGGGTCTGGGAGAGACCCAGTACTTC. Encoded protein: CASSFLAGLGETQYF.

The chain is built from TRBV29-1 and TRBJ2-3; 10 bases are shared with TRBD2. Germline CDR1 reads SQVTM; CDR2 reads ANQGSEA. The length of the CDR3 is 15 residues. Germline trimming cut 4 bases from V and 0 bases from J; bases unmatched to any gene: 4. In DNA, the CDR3 is TGCAGCGTTGTCACAGCGGGGGGGAGCACAGATACGCAGTATTTT. Translation gives CSVVTAGGSTDTQYF.